The clone carrying this T cell receptor beta chain was observed a single time. These data belong to a study of CD8 T cells in Susac syndrome. Trimming cost V 2 bases and J 1 base, with 19 bases left between them. CDR1 and CDR2 from the germline V gene are LGHNT and FRNRAP. The CDR3 consists of 18 residues. Negative isolation was used for CD8+ and CD4+ T cells, and FACS enrichment was applied to TEMRA cells. After extraction with the RNeasy kit, about 0.5 to 1 ug of the RNA was reverse transcribed using random hexamers. Multiplex PCR with immunoSEQ amplified the TCR beta CDR3 across 54 Vbeta and 13 Jbeta. MiXCR, applied by TCRdb to the immunoSEQ multiplex PCR reads, yields one record per CDR3 protein. The sample has about 280,000 distinct CDR3 sequences; more than 75% are singletons.

Sequenced input: CD8+ T cells from PBMCs. The V call is TRBV12-5, the J call TRBJ2-3; tentative D call: TRBD2 (6 bases). The receptor was isolated from a human donor with multiple sclerosis. For the CDR3, the DNA is TGTGCTAGTGGTTTGTACAAAACTAGCCCCTTAGGCACAGATACGCAGTATTTT. Amino acids: CASGLYKTSPLGTDTQYF.